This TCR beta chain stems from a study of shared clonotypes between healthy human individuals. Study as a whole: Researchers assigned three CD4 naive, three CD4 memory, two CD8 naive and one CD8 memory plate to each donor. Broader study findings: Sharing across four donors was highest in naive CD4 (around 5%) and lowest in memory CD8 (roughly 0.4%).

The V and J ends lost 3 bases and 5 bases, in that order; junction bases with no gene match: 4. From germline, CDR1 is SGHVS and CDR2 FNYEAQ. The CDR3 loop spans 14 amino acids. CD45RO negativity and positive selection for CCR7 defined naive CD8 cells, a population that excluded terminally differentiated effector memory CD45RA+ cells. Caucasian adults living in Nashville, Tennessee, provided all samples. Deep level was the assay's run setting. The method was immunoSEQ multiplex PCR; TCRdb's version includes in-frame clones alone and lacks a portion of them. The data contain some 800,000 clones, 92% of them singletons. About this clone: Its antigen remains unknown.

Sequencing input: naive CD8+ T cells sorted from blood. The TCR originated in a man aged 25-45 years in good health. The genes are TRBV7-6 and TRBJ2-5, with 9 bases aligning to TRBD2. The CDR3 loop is CASSLTSGEETQYF. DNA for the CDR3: TGTGCCAGCAGCTTGACTAGCGGTGAGGAGACCCAGTACTTC.